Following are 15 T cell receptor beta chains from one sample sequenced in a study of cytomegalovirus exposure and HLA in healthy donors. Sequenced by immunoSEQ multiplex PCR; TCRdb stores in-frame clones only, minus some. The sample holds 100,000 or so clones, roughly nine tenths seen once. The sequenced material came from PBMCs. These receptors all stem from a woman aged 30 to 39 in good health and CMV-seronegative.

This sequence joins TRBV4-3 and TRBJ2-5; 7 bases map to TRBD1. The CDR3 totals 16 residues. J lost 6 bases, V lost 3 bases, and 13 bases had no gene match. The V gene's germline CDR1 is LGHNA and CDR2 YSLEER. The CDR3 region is CASSQSPTGLLQTQYF. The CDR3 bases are TGCGCCAGCAGCCAGTCCCCGACAGGGTTGTTGCAGACCCAGTACTTC.

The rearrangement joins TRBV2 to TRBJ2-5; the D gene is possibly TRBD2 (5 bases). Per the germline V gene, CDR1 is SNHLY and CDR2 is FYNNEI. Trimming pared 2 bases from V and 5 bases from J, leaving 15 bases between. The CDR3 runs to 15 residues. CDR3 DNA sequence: TGTGCCAGCAGTGAATGGGCTAGCTTTGCCGAGACCCAGTACTTC. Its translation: CASSEWASFAETQYF.

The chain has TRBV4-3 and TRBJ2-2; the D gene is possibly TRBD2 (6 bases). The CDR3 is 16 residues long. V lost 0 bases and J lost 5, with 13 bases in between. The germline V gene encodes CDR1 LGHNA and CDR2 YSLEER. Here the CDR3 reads CASSQELGLGTGELFF. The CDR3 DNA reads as TGCGCCAGCAGCCAAGAACTGGGACTTGGGACCGGGGAGCTGTTTTTT.

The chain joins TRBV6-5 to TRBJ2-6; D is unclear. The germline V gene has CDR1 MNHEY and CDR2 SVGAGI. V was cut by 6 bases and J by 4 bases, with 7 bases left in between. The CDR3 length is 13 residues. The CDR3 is CASRHSGANVLTF. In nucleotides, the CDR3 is TGTGCCAGCAGACATTCCGGGGCCAACGTCCTGACTTTC.

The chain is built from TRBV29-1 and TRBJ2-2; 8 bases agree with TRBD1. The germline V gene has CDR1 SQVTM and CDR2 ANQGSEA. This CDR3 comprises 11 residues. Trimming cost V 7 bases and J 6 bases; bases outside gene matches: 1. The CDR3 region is CSADRAGELFF. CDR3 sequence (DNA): TGCAGCGCGGACAGGGCCGGGGAGCTGTTTTTT.

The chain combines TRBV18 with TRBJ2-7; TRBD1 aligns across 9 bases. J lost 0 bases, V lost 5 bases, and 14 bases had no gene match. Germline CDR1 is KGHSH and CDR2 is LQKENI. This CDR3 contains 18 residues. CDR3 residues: CASSSIPGQGANSYEQYF. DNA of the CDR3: TGTGCCAGCTCATCTATCCCGGGACAGGGTGCGAACTCCTACGAGCAGTACTTC.

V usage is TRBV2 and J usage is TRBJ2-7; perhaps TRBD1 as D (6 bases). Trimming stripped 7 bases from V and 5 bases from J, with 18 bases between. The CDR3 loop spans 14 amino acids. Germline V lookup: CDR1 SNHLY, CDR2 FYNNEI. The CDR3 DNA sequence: TGTGCCAGCACCCAACAGGGTATTTGGGACGAGCAGTACTTC. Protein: CASTQQGIWDEQYF.

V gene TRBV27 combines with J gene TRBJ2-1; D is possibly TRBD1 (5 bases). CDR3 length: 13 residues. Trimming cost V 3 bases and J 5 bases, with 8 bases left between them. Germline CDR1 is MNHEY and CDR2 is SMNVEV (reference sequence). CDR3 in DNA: TGTGCCAGCAGTTTGGGGCGCGACAATGAGCAGTTCTTC. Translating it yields CASSLGRDNEQFF.

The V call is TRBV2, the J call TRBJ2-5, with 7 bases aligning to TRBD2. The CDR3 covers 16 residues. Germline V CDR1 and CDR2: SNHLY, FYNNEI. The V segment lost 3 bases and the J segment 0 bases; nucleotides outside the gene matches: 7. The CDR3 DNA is TGTGCCAGCAGTGACCTAGCGGTGATGTACCAAGAGACCCAGTACTTC. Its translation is CASSDLAVMYQETQYF.

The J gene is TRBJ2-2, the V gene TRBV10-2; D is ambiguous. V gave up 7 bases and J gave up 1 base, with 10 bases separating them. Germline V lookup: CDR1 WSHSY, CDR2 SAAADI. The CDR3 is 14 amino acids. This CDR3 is CASIGRMNTGELFF. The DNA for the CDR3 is TGCGCCAGCATCGGCAGGATGAACACCGGGGAGCTGTTTTTT.

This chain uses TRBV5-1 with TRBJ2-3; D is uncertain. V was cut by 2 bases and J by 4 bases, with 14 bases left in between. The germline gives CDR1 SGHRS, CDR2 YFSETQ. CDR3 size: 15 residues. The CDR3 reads CASSLRSLGADTQYF. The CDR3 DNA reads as TGCGCCAGCAGCTTACGGAGTCTTGGCGCAGATACGCAGTATTTT.

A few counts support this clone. The CDR3 bases are TGTGCCAGTAGTATCCCGGGGGGCACAGATACGCAGTATTTT. It is translated as CASSIPGGTDTQYF. The chain employs TRBV19 and TRBJ2-3; possible D gene TRBD2, 6 bases. The CDR3 consists of 14 residues. CDR1 LNHDA and CDR2 SQIVND come from the germline V gene (reference sequence). Trimming removed 3 bases from V and 1 base from J, with 8 bases in between. The entire variable domain, with the rest obtained from reference TRBV19 and TRBJ2-3, is as follows: DGGITQSPKYLFRKEGQNVTLSCEQNLNHDAMYWYRQDPGQGLRLIYYSQIVNDFQKGDIAEGYSVSREKKESFPLTVTSAQKNPTAFYLCASSIPGGTDTQYFGPGTRLTVL.

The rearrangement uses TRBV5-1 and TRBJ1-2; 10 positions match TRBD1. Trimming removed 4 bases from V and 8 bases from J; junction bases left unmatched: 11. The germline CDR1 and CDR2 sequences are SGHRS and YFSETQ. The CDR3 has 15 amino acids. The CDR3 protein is CASSARTGTGEGYTF. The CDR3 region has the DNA TGCGCCAGCAGCGCCAGGACCGGGACAGGGGAAGGCTACACCTTC.

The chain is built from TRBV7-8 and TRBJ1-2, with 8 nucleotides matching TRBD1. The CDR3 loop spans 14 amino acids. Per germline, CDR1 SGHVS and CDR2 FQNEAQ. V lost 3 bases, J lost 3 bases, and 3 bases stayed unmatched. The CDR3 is CASSLLTGDYGYTF. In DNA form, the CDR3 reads TGTGCCAGCAGCTTGTTGACAGGGGACTATGGCTACACCTTC.

The chain's CDR3 is CASSLRSADRGEQFF. The DNA of the CDR3 is TGTGCCAGCAGCTTACGGTCGGCAGATCGGGGTGAGCAGTTCTTC. The rearrangement joins TRBV7-9 to TRBJ2-1; D perhaps matches TRBD2 (5 bases). Germline V gene sequence: CDR1 SEHNR, CDR2 FQNEAQ (reference sequence). CDR3 length equals 15 residues. V was trimmed by 2 bases and J by 9 bases, leaving 17 bases between them.